Here is one TCR beta chain with its context. Antigen: not known. Trimming took 4 bases from V and 6 from J; bases not matched to a gene: 5. Germline V gene lookup returns CDR1 MNHNS and CDR2 SASEGT. This CDR3 has 16 residues. The data belong to a study of follicular helper T cells after annual influenza vaccination. Findings and limits, study-wide: ICOS+CD38+ cTfh clonality tracked population frequency, and its change tracked circulating plasmablast change. Yearly vaccinations repeatedly recalled conserved clonotypes in ICOS+CD38+ cTfh.

The time point was: 2015-2016 season, 7 days after influenza vaccination. No donor had influenza vaccine in the prior 6 months; all lived in the community. Sequencing used immunoSEQ multiplex PCR; TCRdb keeps in-frame clones, though not all of them. The sample consists of roughly 9,300 clones, more than 80% of them appearing once. The receptor's source is an adult who received the influenza vaccine. The sample here was CXCR5+ CD38- circulating T follicular helper cells from blood, taken 7 days after influenza vaccination. The subset here: circulating Tfh, non-naive CD4+CXCR5+PD-1+ (ICOS+CD38+ or ICOS-CD38-). The chain is built from TRBV6-1 and TRBJ2-1; 14 nucleotides agree with TRBD2. CDR3 nucleotide sequence: TGTGCCAGCAGTGGGACTAGCGGGGGGTATCTCAATGAGCAGTTCTTC. Residues: CASSGTSGGYLNEQFF.